Sequencing of this TCR beta chain was carried out in a study of beta chain features in type 1 diabetes. Study outcomes and limitations: All four CD4+ subsets of Type 1 diabetes patients contained TCRB CDR3s that were moderately but significantly shorter.

This clone was counted only a few times. The antigen remains unidentified. The germline CDR1 and CDR2 sequences are KGHSH and LQKENI. Trimming took 8 bases from V and 7 from J; bases not matched to a gene: 3. The length of the CDR3 is 12 residues. The entirety of the isolated RNA underwent reverse transcription, so expressed TCRB transcripts were sequenced. Measured with immunoSEQ multiplex PCR; TCRdb has only the in-frame clones, and not every one. The table has 300,000 to 350,000 clones, 6.5% to 10% seen once. This chain connects TRBV18 to TRBJ2-1, with 9 bases lining up with TRBD1. Source material: central memory CD4+ T cells from blood. The receptor comes from a young woman in good health. CDR3 residues: CASRDRGNEQFF. The CDR3 DNA is TGTGCCAGCCGTGACAGGGGGAATGAGCAGTTCTTC.